This entry is about one T cell receptor (beta chain). Its specificity is not known. Each CDR3 protein is one row after TCRdb ran MiXCR on the 5' RACE reads. The repertoire holds hundreds of thousands of distinct CDR3 sequences, with less than 25% as singletons. These data originate in a study of T-cell memory formation after mild COVID-19. Study-level findings and limits: Pre-infection memory carried some responding clones, suggesting that cross-reactive memory joined.

The V gene's germline CDR1 is SGHRS and CDR2 YFSETQ. V was cut by 4 bases and J by 2 bases, with 15 bases left in between. This CDR3 comprises 15 residues. The V and J genes are TRBV5-1 and TRBJ2-5; possible D gene TRBD2, 6 bases. The TCR comes from an adult woman who had mild COVID-19 (a few samples of this study predate the infection). Cell type and time point are not known. Sequencing was performed on PBMCs or a T cell subset sorted from them (not recorded which). CDR3 sequence reads: CASSHGGPLQETQYF. The CDR3 DNA reads TGCGCCAGCAGCCATGGAGGGCCTTTGCAAGAGACCCAGTACTTC.